This T cell receptor beta chain was sequenced in a study of shared clonotypes between healthy human individuals. Sequencing was performed with immunoSEQ multiplex PCR; in TCRdb, only in-frame clones are kept and a portion is missing. The sample holds some 530,000 clones, approximately 82% seen once. Source material: PBMCs. This receptor was identified in a woman aged 40 to 50 in good health. Some clones in this sample may be carry-over from other donors' samples.

Written as DNA, the CDR3 is TGCGCCAGCAGCTTGGGGGTTGGGACACCCTCAAGCACAGATACGCAGTATTTT. Amino acids: CASSLGVGTPSSTDTQYF. V gene TRBV5-1 combines with J gene TRBJ2-3; weak D call: TRBD1 (6 bases). The CDR3 runs to 18 residues. Germline V gives CDR1 SGHRS, CDR2 YFSETQ. Trimming pared 0 bases from V and 0 bases from J, leaving 17 bases between.